This T cell receptor (beta chain) was observed in a study of CD8+CD57+ T cells in acquired aplastic anemia. About the study: Recorded DNA amounts for sorted CD4+ and CD8+ cells had an average of 3.2 ug.

The ends were cut back, 3 bases at V and 0 bases at J, with 19 bases in the middle. CDR3 length equals 17 residues. The germline V gene has CDR1 SGDLS and CDR2 YYNGEE. Profiling that covered TCR beta VDJ and CDR3 relied on genomic DNA as its template. TCRdb redid the calling of the reads with MiXCR, one entry per CDR3 protein. The sample shows about 240,000 distinct CDR3 sequences, around half of them seen only once. Previously, flow cytometry had revealed CD8+CD57+ cell expansion in the patients chosen for sequencing. There were no patients without severe acquired aplastic anemia. Patient blood was sampled before any therapy had been received.

This sequence joins TRBV9 and TRBJ2-7; possible D gene TRBD2, 7 bases. The sample was sorted CD4+, CD8+, or CD8+CD57+ T cells (not recorded which) from PBMCs. The origin of this receptor is a human donor with aplastic anemia. CDR3 residues: CASSAGVGGGGSYEQYF. CDR3 in DNA: TGTGCCAGCAGCGCGGGGGTTGGGGGGGGCGGCTCCTACGAGCAGTACTTC.